This TCR beta chain was sequenced for a study of T cell responses to AZD1222 COVID-19 vaccine. Profiled with immunoSEQ multiplex PCR; TCRdb holds only in-frame clones, not every one. The sample holds 180,000 or so clones, over 80% seen once. The V gene's germline CDR1 is LNHDA and CDR2 SQIVND (reference sequence). This CDR3 has 14 amino acids. The germline V and J ends were trimmed by 4 bases and 2 bases, with 11 bases remaining between them. This specimen was peripheral blood, taken 28 days after the second dose of the MenACWY control vaccine. The chain employs TRBV19 and TRBJ2-5; D is unresolved. This clonotype originated in an adult who received the MenACWY meningococcal vaccine as a control. CDR3 in DNA: TGTGCCAGTAGTAAACGACACCCTCAAGAGACCCAGTACTTC. As protein: CASSKRHPQETQYF.